This T cell receptor beta chain stems from a study of blood T cells in healthy people across ages. This clonotype was detected only a few times. Its antigen remains unknown. The CDR3 covers 17 residues. The J segment lost 3 bases and the V segment lost 5 bases, leaving 15 bases of the junction unmatched. Per germline, CDR1 MGHDK and CDR2 SYGVNS. A J-beta primer mix and a sample-barcoded 5' primer were used in a second PCR of roughly 6 to 11 cycles. TCRdb passed the 5' RACE reads through MiXCR, listing each CDR3 protein once. Here the sample spans about 2 million distinct CDR3 sequences, about 50% being singletons. Study results and caveats: While age rose, TCR beta diversity per million T cells dropped in a roughly linear way.

This sequence originates from a woman in her thirties or forties in good health. The genes are TRBV25-1 and TRBJ2-7, with 8 bases aligning to TRBD1. The source material was blood. CDR3 bases: TGTGCCAGCAGTACCCCGCTAGGACAGGGAACCTACTACGAGCAGTACTTC. It encodes CASSTPLGQGTYYEQYF.